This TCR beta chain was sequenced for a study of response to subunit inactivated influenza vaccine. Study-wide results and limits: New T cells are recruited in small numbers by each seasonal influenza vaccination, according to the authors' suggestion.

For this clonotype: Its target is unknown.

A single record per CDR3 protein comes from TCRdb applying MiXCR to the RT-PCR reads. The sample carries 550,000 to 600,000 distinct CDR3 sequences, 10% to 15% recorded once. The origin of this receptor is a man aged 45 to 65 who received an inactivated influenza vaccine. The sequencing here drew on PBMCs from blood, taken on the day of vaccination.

In nucleotides, the CDR3 is TGTGCCAGCAGCCAGTTGGAGGCGGCACCCCTCCACTTT. Residues: CASSQLEAAPLHF. The chain has TRBV6-2 or TRBV6-3 and TRBJ1-6; D ambiguous. Trimming took off 6 bases at V and 11 bases at J, with 14 bases between the two ends. CDR3 size: 13 residues. Germline V gives CDR1 MNHEY, CDR2 SVGEGT.